This TCR beta chain was observed in a study of human T cells and chemical hapten exposure. Each CDR3 protein is one row after TCRdb ran MiXCR on the 5' RACE reads. The profile shows some 150,000 distinct CDR3 sequences, around 4% of them singletons. Extraction yielded total RNA from whole blood (unfractionated). The sample holds a few counts of this clonotype. The TCR was taken from a female donor in good health.

The CDR3 sequence is CSVLVGVPNTGELFF. CDR3 nucleotides: TGCAGCGTTCTCGTCGGGGTCCCGAACACCGGGGAGCTGTTTTTT. V usage is TRBV29-1 and J usage is TRBJ2-2; tentative D call: TRBD2 (5 bases). CDR3 length: 15 residues. Trimming left V 5 bases short and J 0 bases short, with 13 bases between. CDR1 is SQVTM and CDR2 is ANQGSEA in the germline V gene.